This TCR beta chain was recorded in a study of T-cell memory formation after mild COVID-19. Per the germline V gene, CDR1 is MRHNA and CDR2 is SNTAGT. The CDR3 extends over 15 amino acids. The ends were cut back, 6 bases at V and 0 bases at J, with 11 bases in the middle. TCR alpha and TCR beta cDNA libraries with sample barcodes and UMIs came from 5'RACE using constant-segment primers. TCRdb redid the calling of the 5' RACE reads with MiXCR, one entry per CDR3 protein. The data hold hundreds of thousands of distinct CDR3 sequences, with 25% to 30% observed a single time. The specimen was PBMCs or a T cell subset sorted from them (not recorded which). The clonotype comes from an adult woman who had mild COVID-19 (a few samples of this study predate the infection). Cell type and time point are not known. The chain links TRBV6-4 to TRBJ2-2, with D possibly being TRBD1 (5 bases). CDR3 protein: CASSPQGANTGELFF. Written as DNA, the CDR3 is TGTGCCAGCAGCCCCCAAGGGGCGAACACCGGGGAGCTGTTTTTT.